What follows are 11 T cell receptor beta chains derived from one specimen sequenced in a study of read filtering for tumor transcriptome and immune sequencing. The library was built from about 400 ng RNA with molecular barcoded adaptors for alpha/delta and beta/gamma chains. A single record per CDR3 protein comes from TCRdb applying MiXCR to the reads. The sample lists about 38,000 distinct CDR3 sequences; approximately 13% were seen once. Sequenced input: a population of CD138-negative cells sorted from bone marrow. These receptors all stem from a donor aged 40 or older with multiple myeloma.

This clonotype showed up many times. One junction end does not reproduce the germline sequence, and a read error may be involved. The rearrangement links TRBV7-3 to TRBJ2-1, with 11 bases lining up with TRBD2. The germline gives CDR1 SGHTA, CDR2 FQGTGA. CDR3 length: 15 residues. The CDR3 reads CASSLTSGRVFEQFF. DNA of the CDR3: TGTGCCAGCAGCCTAACTAGCGGGAGAGTCTTTGAGCAGTTCTTC.

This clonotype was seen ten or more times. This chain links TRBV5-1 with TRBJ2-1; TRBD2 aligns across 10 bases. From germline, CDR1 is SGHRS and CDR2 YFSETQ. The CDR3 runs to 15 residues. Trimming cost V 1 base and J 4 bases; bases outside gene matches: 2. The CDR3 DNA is TGCGCCAGCAGCTTGCGGACTAGCGGTTACAATGAGCAGTTCTTC. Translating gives CASSLRTSGYNEQFF.

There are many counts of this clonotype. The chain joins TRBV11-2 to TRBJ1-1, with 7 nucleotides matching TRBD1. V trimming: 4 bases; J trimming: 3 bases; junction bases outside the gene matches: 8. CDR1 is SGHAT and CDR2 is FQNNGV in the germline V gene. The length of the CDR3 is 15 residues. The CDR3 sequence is CASSSTGAGDTEAFF. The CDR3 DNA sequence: TGTGCCAGCAGCTCCACAGGGGCCGGGGACACTGAAGCTTTCTTT.

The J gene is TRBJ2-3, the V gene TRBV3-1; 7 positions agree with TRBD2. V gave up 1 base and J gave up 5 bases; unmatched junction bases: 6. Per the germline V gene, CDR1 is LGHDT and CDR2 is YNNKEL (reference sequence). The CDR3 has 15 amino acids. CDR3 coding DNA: TGTGCCAGCAGCCAAGGCGCGGGAGTTAGAGATACGCAGTATTTT. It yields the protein CASSQGAGVRDTQYF.

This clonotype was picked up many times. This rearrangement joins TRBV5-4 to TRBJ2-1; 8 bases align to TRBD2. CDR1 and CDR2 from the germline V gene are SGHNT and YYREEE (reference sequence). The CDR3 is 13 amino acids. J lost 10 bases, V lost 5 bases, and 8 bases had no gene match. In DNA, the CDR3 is TGTGCCAGCAGGGCGGGTTTAGCGGGAGAGCAGTTCTTC. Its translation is CASRAGLAGEQFF.

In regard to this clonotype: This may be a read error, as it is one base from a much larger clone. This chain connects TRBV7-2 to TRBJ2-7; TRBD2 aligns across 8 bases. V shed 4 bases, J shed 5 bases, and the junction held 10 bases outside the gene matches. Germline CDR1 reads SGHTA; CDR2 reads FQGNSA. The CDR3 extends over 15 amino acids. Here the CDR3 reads CASSSVPGGPNEQYF. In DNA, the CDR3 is TGTGCCAGCAGCTCAGTACCGGGAGGGCCCAACGAGCAGTACTTC.

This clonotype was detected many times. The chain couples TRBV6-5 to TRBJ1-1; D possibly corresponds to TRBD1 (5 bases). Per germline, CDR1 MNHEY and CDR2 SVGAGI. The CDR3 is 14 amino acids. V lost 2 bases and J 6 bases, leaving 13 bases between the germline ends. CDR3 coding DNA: TGTGCCAGCAGTTACGAGGGGATCAGGGCTGAAGCTTTCTTT. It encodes CASSYEGIRAEAFF.

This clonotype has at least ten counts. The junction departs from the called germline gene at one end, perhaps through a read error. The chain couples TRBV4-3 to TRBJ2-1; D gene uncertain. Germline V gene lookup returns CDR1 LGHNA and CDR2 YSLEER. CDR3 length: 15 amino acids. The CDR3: CASSQDWTSYNERFF. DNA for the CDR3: TGCGCCAGCAGCCAAGATTGGACCTCCTACAATGAGCGGTTCTTC.

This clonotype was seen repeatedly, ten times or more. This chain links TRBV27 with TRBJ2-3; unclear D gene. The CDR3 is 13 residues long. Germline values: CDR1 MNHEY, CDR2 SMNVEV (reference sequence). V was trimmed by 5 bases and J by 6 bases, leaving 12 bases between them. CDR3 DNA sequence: TGTGCCAGCAGTCCCCGACCGCGGGATACGCAGTATTTT. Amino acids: CASSPRPRDTQYF.

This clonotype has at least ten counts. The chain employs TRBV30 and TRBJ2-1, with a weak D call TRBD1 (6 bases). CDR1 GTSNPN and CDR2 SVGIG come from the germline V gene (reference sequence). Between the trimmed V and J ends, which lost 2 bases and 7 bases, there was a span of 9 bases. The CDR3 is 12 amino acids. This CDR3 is CAWSSQGNEQFF. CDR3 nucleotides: TGTGCCTGGAGTAGTCAGGGGAATGAGCAGTTCTTC.

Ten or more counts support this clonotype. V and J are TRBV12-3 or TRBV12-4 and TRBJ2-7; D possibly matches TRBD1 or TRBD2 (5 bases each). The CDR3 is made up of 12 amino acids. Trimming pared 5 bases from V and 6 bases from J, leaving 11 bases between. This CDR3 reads CASSPGAIEQYF. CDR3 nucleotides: TGTGCCAGCAGTCCCGGGGCCATCGAGCAGTACTTC.